This TCR beta chain was obtained from a study of blood T cell repertoires in COVID-19. Study at large: Samples representing acute and convalescent COVID-19 were sourced from the United States, Italy and Spain. T cells, B-cell-depleted T cells, or PBMCs supplied cDNA or gDNA.

CDR1 is SGHNT and CDR2 is YENEEA in the germline V gene. The CDR3 loop spans 13 amino acids. V was shortened by 2 bases and J by 8 bases, with 12 bases between the two germline ends. Authors' analysis steps: Estimated nucleated cell counts came from reference gene primer amplification. Here immunoSEQ multiplex PCR was the method, and the copy in TCRdb shows in-frame clones only, minus some. V, J and clone size were drawn from that table, and D and trimming were deduced from the DNA. The table includes over 35,000 clones, roughly nine tenths detected once. This TCR came from a man aged 70 or older with active COVID-19. The source material was peripheral blood. The V call is TRBV11-3, the J call TRBJ1-1; perhaps TRBD1 as D (5 bases). CDR3 coding DNA: TGTGCCAGCAGCTTAACCCAGGGAGGGGAAGCTTTCTTT. As protein: CASSLTQGGEAFF.